The T cell receptor beta chain described here comes from a study of radiation and T cells in renal cell carcinoma. Study overall: Nephrectomy followed 15 Gy stereotactic body radiation by 4 weeks.

Some clones are missing from TCRdb's copy, which holds only in-frame ones; the method was immunoSEQ multiplex PCR. Of roughly 130,000 clones in the sample, around 89% were seen once. Time point defined: blood 2 weeks post-SBRT. Treatment described: 15 Gy SBRT to primary tumor, nephrectomy 4 weeks later. Per germline, CDR1 LNHDA and CDR2 SQIVND (reference sequence). The V end lost 1 base, the J end lost 0 bases, and 6 bases lay between the germline ends. The CDR3 totals 15 residues. As to this clone: Its specificity is not known.

Notes on the study in general: From baseline, blood top tumor clonotypes peaked at 2 weeks post-radiation.

This sequence originates from a woman in her 70s with renal cell carcinoma. The specimen comprised blood, sampled from a patient whose treatment included radiotherapy and nephrectomy. V gene TRBV19 combines with J gene TRBJ2-2; unclear D gene. The CDR3 sequence is CASSIGRPNTGELFF. The CDR3 nucleotides read TGTGCCAGTAGTATAGGCAGGCCGAACACCGGGGAGCTGTTTTTT.